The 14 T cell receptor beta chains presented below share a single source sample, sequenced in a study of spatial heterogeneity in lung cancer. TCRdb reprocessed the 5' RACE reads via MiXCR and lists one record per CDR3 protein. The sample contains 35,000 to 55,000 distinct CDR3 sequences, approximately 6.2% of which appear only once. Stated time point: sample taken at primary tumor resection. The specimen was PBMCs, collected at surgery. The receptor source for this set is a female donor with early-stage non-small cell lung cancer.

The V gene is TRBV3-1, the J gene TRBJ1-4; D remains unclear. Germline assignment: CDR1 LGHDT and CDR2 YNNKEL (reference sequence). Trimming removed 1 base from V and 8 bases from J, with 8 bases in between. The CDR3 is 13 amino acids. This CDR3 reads CASSQAGIEKLFF. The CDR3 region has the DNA TGTGCCAGCAGCCAAGCAGGAATAGAAAAACTGTTTTTT.

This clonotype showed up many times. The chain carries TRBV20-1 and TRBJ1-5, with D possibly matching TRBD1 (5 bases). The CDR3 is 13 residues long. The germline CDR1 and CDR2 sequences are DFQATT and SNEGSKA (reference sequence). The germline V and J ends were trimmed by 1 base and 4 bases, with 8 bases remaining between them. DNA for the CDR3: TGCAGTGCTAGAGTGGGGGGAAATCAGCCCCAGCATTTT. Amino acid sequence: CSARVGGNQPQHF.

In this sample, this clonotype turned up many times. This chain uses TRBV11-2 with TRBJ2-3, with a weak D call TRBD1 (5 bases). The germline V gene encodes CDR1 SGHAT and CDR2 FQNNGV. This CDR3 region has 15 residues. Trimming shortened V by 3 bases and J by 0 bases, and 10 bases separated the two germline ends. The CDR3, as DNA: TGTGCCAGCAGCTTGGGCCCAGGGAGCACAGATACGCAGTATTTT. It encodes CASSLGPGSTDTQYF.

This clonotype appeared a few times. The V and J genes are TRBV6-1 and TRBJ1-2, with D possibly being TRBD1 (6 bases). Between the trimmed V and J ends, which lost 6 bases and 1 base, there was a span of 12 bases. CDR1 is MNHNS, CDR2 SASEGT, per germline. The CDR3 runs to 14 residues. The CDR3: CASSRDRINYGYTF. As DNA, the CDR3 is TGTGCCAGCAGCCGAGACAGGATTAACTATGGCTACACCTTC.

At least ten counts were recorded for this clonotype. This chain's CDR3 is CASSQRYPMIGSPLHF. The CDR3, as DNA: TGTGCCAGCAGCCAAAGGTACCCGATGATCGGTTCACCCCTCCACTTT. The genes are TRBV14 and TRBJ1-6, with no clear D. CDR3 size: 16 residues. V was clipped by 2 bases and J by 9 bases, with 17 bases between them. Germline CDR1 reads SGHDN; CDR2 reads FVKESK.

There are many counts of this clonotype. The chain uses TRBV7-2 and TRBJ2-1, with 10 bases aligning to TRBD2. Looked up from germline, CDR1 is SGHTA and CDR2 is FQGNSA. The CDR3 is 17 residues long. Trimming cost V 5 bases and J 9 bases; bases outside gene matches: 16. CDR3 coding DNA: TGTGCCAGCAGCCATTTCTCGAGGAGACTAGCGGGTGGTGAGCAGTTCTTC. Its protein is CASSHFSRRLAGGEQFF.

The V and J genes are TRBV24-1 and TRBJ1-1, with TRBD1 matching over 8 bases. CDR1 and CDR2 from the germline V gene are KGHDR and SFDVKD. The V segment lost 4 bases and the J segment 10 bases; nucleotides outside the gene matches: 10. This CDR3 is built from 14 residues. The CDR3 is CATSDPGQAAGAFF. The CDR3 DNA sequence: TGTGCCACCAGTGACCCGGGACAGGCGGCGGGAGCTTTCTTT.

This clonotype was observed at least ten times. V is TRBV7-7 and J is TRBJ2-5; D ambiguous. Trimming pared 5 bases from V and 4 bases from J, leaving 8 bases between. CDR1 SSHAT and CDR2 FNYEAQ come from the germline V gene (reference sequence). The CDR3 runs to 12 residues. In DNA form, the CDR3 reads TGTGCCAGCAGCCCATATGGAGAGACCCAGTACTTC. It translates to CASSPYGETQYF.

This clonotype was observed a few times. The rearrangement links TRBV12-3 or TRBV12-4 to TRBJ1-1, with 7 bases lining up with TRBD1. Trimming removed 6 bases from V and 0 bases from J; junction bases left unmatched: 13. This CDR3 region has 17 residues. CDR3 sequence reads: CASSPTTQGDLNTEAFF. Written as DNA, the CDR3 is TGTGCCAGCAGCCCCACGACGCAGGGGGACTTGAACACTGAAGCTTTCTTT.

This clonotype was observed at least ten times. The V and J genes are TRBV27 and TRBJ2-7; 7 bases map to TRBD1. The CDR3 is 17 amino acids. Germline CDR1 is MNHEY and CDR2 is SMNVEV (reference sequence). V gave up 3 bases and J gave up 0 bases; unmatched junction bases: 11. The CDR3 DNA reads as TGTGCCAGCAGTTTTGCTATGGGACAGAAGAGCTCCTACGAGCAGTACTTC. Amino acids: CASSFAMGQKSSYEQYF.

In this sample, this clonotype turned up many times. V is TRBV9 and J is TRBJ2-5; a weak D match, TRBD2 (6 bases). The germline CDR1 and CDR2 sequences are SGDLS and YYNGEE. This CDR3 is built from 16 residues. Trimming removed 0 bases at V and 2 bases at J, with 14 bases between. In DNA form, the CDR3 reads TGTGCCAGCAGCGTAGAAAGCGGGTTTGATCAAGAGACCCAGTACTTC. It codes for CASSVESGFDQETQYF.

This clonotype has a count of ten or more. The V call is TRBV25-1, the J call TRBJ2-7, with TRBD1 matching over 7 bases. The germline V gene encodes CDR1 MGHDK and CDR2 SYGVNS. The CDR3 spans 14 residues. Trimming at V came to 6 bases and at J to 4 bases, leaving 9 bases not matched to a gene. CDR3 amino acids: CASSQTGKRYEQYF. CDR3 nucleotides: TGTGCCAGCAGCCAGACAGGGAAGCGGTACGAGCAGTACTTC.

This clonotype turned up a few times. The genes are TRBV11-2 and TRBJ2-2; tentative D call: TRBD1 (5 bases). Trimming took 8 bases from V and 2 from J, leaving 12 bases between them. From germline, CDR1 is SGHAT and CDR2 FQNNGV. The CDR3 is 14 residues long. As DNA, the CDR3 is TGTGCCAGCGGACGACAGTCCAACACCGGGGAGCTGTTTTTT. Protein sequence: CASGRQSNTGELFF.

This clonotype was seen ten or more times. Written as DNA, the CDR3 is TGTGCCAGCAGTAGACGCGGACAGACCTACGAGCAGTACTTC. It codes for CASSRRGQTYEQYF. The rearrangement uses TRBV6-2 or TRBV6-3 and TRBJ2-7; TRBD1 might be the D (6 bases). V lost 5 bases, J lost 2 bases, and 13 bases lay in between. Germline values: CDR1 MNHEY, CDR2 SVGEGT. The CDR3 totals 14 residues.